This T cell receptor beta chain was retrieved from a study of cytomegalovirus exposure and HLA in healthy donors (dated by TCRdb to 2017 to 2019). General notes on the study: An earlier analysis of about 530 of the donors reported approximately 260 Gb of sequence data and 117 million unique TCR beta sequences obtained from roughly 180 million T cells. Approximately 300 gigabases of sequencing data and roughly 80 million unique TCR sequences made up an early release that covered approximately 700 HLA-typed donors. The genetic ancestry cluster associated with self-reported Caucasian donors included about four fifths of the 350 to 500 genotyped donors. The study was designed to test whether signatures of past pathogen exposure could be identified by cataloging public T cell receptors. The study profiled the T cell repertoires of approximately 700 subjects by immunosequencing and related them to cytomegalovirus serostatus. A separate validation cohort of some 130 different subjects was used in addition to the approximately 700-subject first cohort. The study combined high-throughput TCR immunosequencing, statistical association of individual TCRs with disease status, and machine learning to predict cytomegalovirus infection status. A later analysis re-analyzed previously published TCR beta repertoires from roughly 690 donors and added high-resolution HLA genotyping to study TCR occurrence patterns. Rather than drawing on any new phenotypic data, the later analysis identified candidate immune exposures from TCR beta sequences and the way those sequences occurred across donors. An earlier analysis of some 500 of the donors used high-throughput TCR beta sequencing to judge whether each TCR beta V gene segment behaved as functional or pseudogenic. Alongside the repertoire data, information on donor age, sex, ethnicity and CMV serostatus was compiled. A later genetic analysis used genome-wide SNP genotypes for about 55% of the 666 donors, treating that subset as a discovery cohort. Every repertoire in the discovery cohort had been generated on one and the same sequencing platform. Class I and class II HLA loci were covered by the typing at four-digit resolution. Typing coverage differed by locus: A, B, C, DRB1 and DQB1 were typed in about 629-640 donors, DQA1 in 500 to 550, DPA1 in 600 to 610, and DPB1 in approximately 450. Five DR-DQ haplotypes were handled as single units for association and clustering, since linkage in the cohort was strong. Among a few hundred genotyped donors of the cohort, an average of approximately 230,000 unique TCR beta nucleotide sequences were sequenced per donor, about a sixth of them non-productive. Summary of the overall study and its limitations: A later analysis found that HLA-associated TCR beta chains were more clonally expanded and had lower generation probabilities than equally common non-associated chains. A further reported finding was that TCR beta sequences accurately predicted the HLA-A and HLA-B alleles for most subjects in the first cohort. A later analysis associated 15,000 to 20,000 TCR beta sequences with specific HLA alleles at a false discovery rate of 0.05. Correlated functional status among segregating V segments might reflect linkage disequilibrium, but an unknown experimental factor could not be ruled out. A later analysis found that most CMV-associated TCR beta chains appeared HLA-restricted, with HLA associations seemingly driven largely by CMV exposure. About 17 rarely observed V segments, including chromosome 9 orphons, were excluded from the earlier analysis of approximately 600 of the donors because counts were too low. Because the 87-base-pair reads could not distinguish some IMGT-functional V segments, including TRBV6-2 and TRBV6-3, those segments were excluded. In a later analysis, several top co-occurrence clusters were reported to appear linked to parvovirus B19, influenza, CMV and Epstein-Barr virus. An earlier analysis of around 500 of the donors showed that most TCR beta V segments appeared in productive rearrangements either about 87% or about 30% of the time, which broadly matched IMGT annotations. In the study, 150 to 200 TCR beta chains were listed as associated with cytomegalovirus. When HLA alleles, especially DR and DQ, strongly co-occurred, TCR associations were difficult to assign to individual alleles. A cluster of highly shared sequence variants was judged likely to represent a technical artifact of the sequencing pipeline. According to a later analysis, TCR association rates differed among HLA loci, with DRB1 alleles showing the most associated TCRs and HLA-C alleles showing the fewest. Because HLA typing was missing for some donors at each locus, association tests included only the typed subset. Sequencing depth was assumed to be roughly uniform across donors in the presence/absence analyses, though that assumption may not hold. A later genetic analysis associated a missense DCLRE1C variant with V-gene and J-gene trimming of TCR beta chains, and an independent cohort replicated the association. In a later genetic analysis, fewer N-insertions in productive TCRs were reported among donors in an Asian-associated ancestry cluster than the approximately 710-donor mean. Most TCR sequences were seen in very few donors, while some public TCRs were found in many individuals. In vitro tests confirmed that three of the cytomegalovirus-associated TCR beta chains recognize cytomegalovirus antigens. In both the original and validation cohorts, the classifier was reported to diagnose cytomegalovirus status with high specificity and sensitivity. This cohort had only TCR beta chains sequenced, and the lack of alpha or paired-chain data limited which features could be detected. For the cohort, immune exposure information was limited to CMV serostatus. It was suggested by the authors that the approach could potentially be generalized to other disease states and immunological phenotypes.

The CDR3 spans 15 residues, from the cysteine through the phenylalanine. Only CDR3 DNA is held: 45 bases, read in frame from base 1. The library was made by the immunoSEQ multiplex PCR assay. The multiplex PCR relied on a mix of 60 forward primers for TCR Vbeta segments and 13 reverse primers for TCR Jbeta segments. A multiplex PCR assay on genomic DNA amplified the CDR3 region of rearranged TCR beta genes. On the Illumina HiSeq System, the amplified TCR beta libraries were sequenced as 87-base-pair reads. Concerning the study's data processing: A later analysis counted tens of millions of unique TCR beta chains across the 650 to 800 repertoires, and some 11 million of these chains were shared by at least two donors. Raw reads were error-corrected and collapsed into unique sequences with a nearest-neighbor algorithm that merged closely related sequences to remove PCR and sequencing errors. V, D and J gene segments were assigned by aligning CDR3 sequences to IMGT reference sequences. Each retained sequence needed at least a six-nucleotide match to both a V gene segment and a J gene segment. A rearrangement counted as productive if the CDR3 had no stop codons and remained in frame with V and J, and every other rearrangement counted as non-productive. Following IMGT convention, CDR3 was defined as the stretch from the second conserved V-encoded cysteine to the conserved J-encoded phenylalanine. In an earlier analysis of more than 550 of the donors, sequences lacking an unambiguous match to a single V gene segment were excluded. An earlier analysis of about 590 of the donors classified V segments as functional when productive rearrangements were above 56.7% and as segregating when the standard deviation between donors was above 5%. A statistical classification framework was built to diagnose cytomegalovirus status from the catalog of TCR beta chain sequences. V and J gene assignment, in a later analysis, came from comparing TCR nucleotide sequences with IMGT/GENE-DB human TR gene sequences. The TCRdist pipeline was used in a later analysis to assign CDR3 sequences and most-parsimonious VDJ recombination scenarios. In a later analysis, each TCR beta chain was defined by its CDR3 amino acid sequence together with its V-gene family, and reads lacking a unique V-gene family were excluded. To address suspected cross-contamination and a sequencing artifact, a later analysis removed roughly 580 highly shared, low-generation-probability nucleotide sequences. A later analysis calculated a clonal expansion index for each public chain from normalized within-repertoire ranks of inferred template counts. Generation probabilities in a later analysis came from a VDJ recombination model fitted to out-of-frame rearrangements, and those results were checked against IGoR. In a later analysis, hypergeometric tests were used to score TCR-TCR, TCR-HLA and TCR-CMV co-occurrence, with a repertoire-size bias correction applied to TCR pairs. False discovery rates were estimated in a later analysis by permuting HLA or CMV assignments 20 times. In a later analysis, co-occurring TCRs were grouped with DBSCAN, and TCRdist sequence similarity was added when clustering was performed within HLA-allele-positive subsets. Repertoires with fewer than 30,000 or more than 120,000 public chains were left out of co-occurrence clustering, as were about five repertoires with anomalous nucleotide sharing. The table was pulled from immuneACCESS by TCRdb, which kept in-frame rearrangements only. Such tables lose some clones; where checked, under half of the loss comes from unresolved V genes, and the rest has no known cause. V and J calls and clone size come straight from that table; D and trimming were deduced from the DNA. The table for this sample shows tens of thousands of clones. The ten largest account for 7.5% to 9% of the sample.

Points on this clone: No cognate antigen has been identified for it. A read error may account for a junction end that differs from germline.

The cohort consisted of some 730 healthy bone marrow donors. All cohort members were sampled while nominally healthy, although unrecorded immune exposures were likely present. The donor was CMV seronegative and belonged to the group of 350 or so seronegative cohort members. A peripheral blood sample was provided by each donor, and peripheral blood mononuclear cells were used for TCR beta sequencing. The Qiagen DNeasy Blood Extraction Kit was used to extract genomic DNA from the blood cell samples. This TCR was sampled from a male donor in good health and CMV-seronegative. This receptor chain uses TRBV5-7 and TRBJ1-1, and possibly TRBD1, on 5 matching bases. TRBV5-7 is known as an ORF, though its function is uncertain. Sequenced material: PBMCs. At the DNA level, the sequence is TGTGCCGGCAGCCTGGAGGGCTTCGGGGGCACTGAAGCTTTCTTT. Its protein product is CAGSLEGFGGTEAFF.